The T cell receptor beta chain described here comes from a study of blood T cell repertoires in COVID-19. Trimming stripped 2 bases from V and 7 bases from J, with 13 bases between. The CDR3 is 14 residues long. Germline CDR1 reads SGHRS; CDR2 reads YFSETQ. Sequencing was performed with immunoSEQ multiplex PCR; in TCRdb, only in-frame clones are kept and a portion is missing. The sample lists some 520,000 clones, roughly nine tenths occurring once. Patients in Seattle were enrolled during active infection, then followed longitudinally. Sequencing was performed on peripheral blood. This rearrangement joins TRBV5-1 to TRBJ2-1; TRBD1 might be the D (6 bases). This TCR was sampled from a man aged 18-30 years with COVID-19, enrolled during active disease. The CDR3 sequence is CASSFPGEYNEQFF. In nucleotides, the CDR3 is TGCGCCAGCAGCTTCCCAGGGGAGTATAATGAGCAGTTCTTC.